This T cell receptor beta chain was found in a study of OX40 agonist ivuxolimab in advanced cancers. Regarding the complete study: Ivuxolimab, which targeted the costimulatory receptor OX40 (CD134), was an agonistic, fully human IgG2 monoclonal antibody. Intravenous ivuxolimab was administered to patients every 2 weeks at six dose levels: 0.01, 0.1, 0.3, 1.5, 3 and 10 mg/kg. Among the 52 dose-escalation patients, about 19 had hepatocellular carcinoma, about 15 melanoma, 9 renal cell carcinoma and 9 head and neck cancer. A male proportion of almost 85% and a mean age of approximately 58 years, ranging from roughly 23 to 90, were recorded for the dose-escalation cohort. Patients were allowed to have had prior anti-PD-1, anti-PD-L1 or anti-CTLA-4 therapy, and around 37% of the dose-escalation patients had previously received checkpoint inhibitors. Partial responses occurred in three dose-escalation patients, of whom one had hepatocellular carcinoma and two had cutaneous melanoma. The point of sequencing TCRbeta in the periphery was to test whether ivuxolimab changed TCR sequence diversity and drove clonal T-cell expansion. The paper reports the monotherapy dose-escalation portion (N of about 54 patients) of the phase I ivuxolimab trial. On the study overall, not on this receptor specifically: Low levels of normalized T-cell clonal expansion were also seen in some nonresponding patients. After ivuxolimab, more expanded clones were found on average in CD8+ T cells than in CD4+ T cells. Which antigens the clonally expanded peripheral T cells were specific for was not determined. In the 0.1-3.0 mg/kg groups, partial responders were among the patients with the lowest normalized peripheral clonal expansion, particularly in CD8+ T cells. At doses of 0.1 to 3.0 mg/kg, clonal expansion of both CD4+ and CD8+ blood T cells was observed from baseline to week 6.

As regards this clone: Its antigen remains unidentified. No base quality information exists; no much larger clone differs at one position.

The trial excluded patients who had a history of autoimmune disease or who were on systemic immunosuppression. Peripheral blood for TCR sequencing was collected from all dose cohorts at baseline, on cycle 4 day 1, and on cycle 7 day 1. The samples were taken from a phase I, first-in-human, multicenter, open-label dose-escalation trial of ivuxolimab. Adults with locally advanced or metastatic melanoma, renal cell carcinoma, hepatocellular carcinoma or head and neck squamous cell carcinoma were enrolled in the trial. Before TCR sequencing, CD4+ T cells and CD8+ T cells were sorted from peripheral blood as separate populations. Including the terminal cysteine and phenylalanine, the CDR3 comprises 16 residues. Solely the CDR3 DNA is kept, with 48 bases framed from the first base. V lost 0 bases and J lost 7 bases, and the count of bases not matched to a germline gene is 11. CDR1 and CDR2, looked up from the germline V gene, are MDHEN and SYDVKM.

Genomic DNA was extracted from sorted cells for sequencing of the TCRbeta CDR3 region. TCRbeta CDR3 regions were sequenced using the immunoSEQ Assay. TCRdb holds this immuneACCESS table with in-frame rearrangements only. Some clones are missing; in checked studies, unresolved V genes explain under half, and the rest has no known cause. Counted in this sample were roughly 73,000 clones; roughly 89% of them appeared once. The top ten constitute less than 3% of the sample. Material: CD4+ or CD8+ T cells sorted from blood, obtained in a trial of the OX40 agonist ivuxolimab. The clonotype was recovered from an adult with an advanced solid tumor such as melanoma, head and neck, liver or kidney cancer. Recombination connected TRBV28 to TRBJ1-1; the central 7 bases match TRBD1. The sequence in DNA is TGTGCCAGCAGTTTATGGGGGGGGACAGTTCGTGATGAAGCTTTCTTT. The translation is CASSLWGGTVRDEAFF. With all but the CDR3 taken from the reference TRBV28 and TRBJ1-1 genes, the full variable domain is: DVKVTQSSRYLVKRTGEKVFLECVQDMDHENMFWYRQDPGLGLRLIYFSYDVKMKEKGDIPEGYSVSREKKERFSLILESASTNQTSMYLCASSLWGGTVRDEAFFGQGTRLTVV.